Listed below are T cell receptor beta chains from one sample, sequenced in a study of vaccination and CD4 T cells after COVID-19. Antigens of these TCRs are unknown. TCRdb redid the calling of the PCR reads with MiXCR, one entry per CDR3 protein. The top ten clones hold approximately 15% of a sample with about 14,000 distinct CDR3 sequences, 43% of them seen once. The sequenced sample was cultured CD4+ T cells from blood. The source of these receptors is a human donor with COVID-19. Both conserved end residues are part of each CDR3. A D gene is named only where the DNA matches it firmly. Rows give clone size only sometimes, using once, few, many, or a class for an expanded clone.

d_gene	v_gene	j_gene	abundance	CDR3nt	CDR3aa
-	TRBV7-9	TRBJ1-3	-	TGTGCCAGCAGCTCCGACAGAACTGGTTACACCATATATTTT	CASSSDRTGYTIYF
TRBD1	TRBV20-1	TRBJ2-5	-	TGCAGTGCGGACAGGGGGCAAGAGACCCAGTACTTC	CSADRGQETQYF
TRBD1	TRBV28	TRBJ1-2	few	TGTGCCAGCAGTTTATGGAAGACAGGGACCACGAGCTATGGCTACACCTTC	CASSLWKTGTTSYGYTF
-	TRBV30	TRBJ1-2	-	TGTGCCTGGACCGTACAGGGTTACTATGGCTACACCTTC	CAWTVQGYYGYTF
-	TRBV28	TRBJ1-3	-	TGTGCCAGCAGTTGGCCGGTCGTCTCTGGAAACACCATATATTTT	CASSWPVVSGNTIYF
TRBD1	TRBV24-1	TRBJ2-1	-	TGTGCCACCAGTGGGGGACAGGGTCGGGGCAATGAGCAGTTCTTC	CATSGGQGRGNEQFF
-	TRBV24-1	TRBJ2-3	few	TGTGCCACCAGTGATGGACGGTTAGGCACAGATACGCAGTATTTT	CATSDGRLGTDTQYF
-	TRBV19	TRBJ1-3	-	TGTGCCAGTAGGACACTTTCTGGAAACACCATATATTTT	CASRTLSGNTIYF
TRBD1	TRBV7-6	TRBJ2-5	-	TGTGCCAGCAGCCCTTACGGGACAGCTAACCAAGAGACCCAGTACTTC	CASSPYGTANQETQYF
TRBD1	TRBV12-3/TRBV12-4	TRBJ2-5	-	TGTGCCAGCAGACTTAAGGGGGCCGGAGAGACCCAGTACTTC	CASRLKGAGETQYF
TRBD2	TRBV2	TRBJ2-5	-	TGTGCCAGCAGTGCTGCGGGGGGGGAGACCCAGTACTTC	CASSAAGGETQYF
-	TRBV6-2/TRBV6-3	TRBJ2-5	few	TGTGCCAGCAGTGGTTGGCAGATACAAGAGACCCAGTACTTC	CASSGWQIQETQYF
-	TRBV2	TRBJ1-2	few	TGTGCCAGCAGGGCATCCGTAGCGAAGAACTATGGCTACACCTTC	CASRASVAKNYGYTF
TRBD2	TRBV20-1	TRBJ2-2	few	TGCAGTGCGAGAGCGGGGGGTAACACCGGGGAGCTGTTTTTT	CSARAGGNTGELFF
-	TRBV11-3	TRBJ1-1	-	TGTGCCAGCAGCGACTCGGGGTTCCAGGGTCGGAACACTGAAGCTTTCTTT	CASSDSGFQGRNTEAFF
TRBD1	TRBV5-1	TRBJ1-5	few	TGCGCCAGCAGCTCCACAGGGGGCCATCAGCCCCAGCATTTT	CASSSTGGHQPQHF
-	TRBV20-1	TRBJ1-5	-	TGCAGTGCTAGTTTGGGTTTCGGCAATCAGCCCCAGCATTTT	CSASLGFGNQPQHF
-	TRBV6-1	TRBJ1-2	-	TGTGCCAGCAGGAAGGACGGGGGGGACTATGGCTACACCTTC	CASRKDGGDYGYTF
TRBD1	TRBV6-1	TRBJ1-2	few	TGTGCCAGCAGACCCGGACAGGGTGGCTACACCTTC	CASRPGQGGYTF
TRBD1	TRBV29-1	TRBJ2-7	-	TGCAGCGTTACCCCGGGACAGGGGTTTCAAGGCGAGCAGTACTTC	CSVTPGQGFQGEQYF
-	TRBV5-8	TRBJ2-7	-	TGTGCCAGCAGCCACGGACGGACCTACGAGCAGTACTTC	CASSHGRTYEQYF
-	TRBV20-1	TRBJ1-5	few	TGCAGTGCTAGAGATCCATGGGACTTCGGGCGGCAGCCCCAGCATTTT	CSARDPWDFGRQPQHF
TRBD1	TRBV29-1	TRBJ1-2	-	TGCAGCGTTGGACAGGGGCGCGCAGGCTACACCTTC	CSVGQGRAGYTF
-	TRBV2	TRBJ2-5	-	TGTGCCAGCAGTGAACGGGCTGTCGGGGAGACCCAGTACTTC	CASSERAVGETQYF
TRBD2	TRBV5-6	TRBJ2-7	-	TGTGCCAGCAGCTTGGCCGGGGGGACTTCCTACGAGCAGTACTTC	CASSLAGGTSYEQYF
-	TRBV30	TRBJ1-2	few	TGTGCCTGGAGTGTAGGGGGATCGGGCTACACCTTC	CAWSVGGSGYTF
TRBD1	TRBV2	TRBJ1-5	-	TGTGCCAGCAGTGGTGGAGGGGGCCTGAGTCAGCCCCAGCATTTT	CASSGGGGLSQPQHF
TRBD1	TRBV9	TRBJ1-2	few	TGTGCCAGCAGCCCGGGGACAGGGGGGGACTATGGCTACACCTTC	CASSPGTGGDYGYTF
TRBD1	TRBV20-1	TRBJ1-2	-	TGCAGTGCTAGAGACCTCAGGGGGCAGGCTGGTGGCTACACCTTC	CSARDLRGQAGGYTF
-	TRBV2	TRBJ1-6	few	TGTGCCAGCAGACCCGACCCTCCAGGGAAATCACCCCTCCACTTT	CASRPDPPGKSPLHF
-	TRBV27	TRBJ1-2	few	TGTGCCAGCAGTTTATCTCAGGGTAACTATGGCTACACCTTC	CASSLSQGNYGYTF
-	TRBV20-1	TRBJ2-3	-	TGCAGTGCTAGAGCTCCAGCGGGCCTCACAGATACGCAGTATTTT	CSARAPAGLTDTQYF
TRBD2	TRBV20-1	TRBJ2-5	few	TGCAGTGCAACGACCCCCGGGACTACCAAAGAGACCCAGTACTTC	CSATTPGTTKETQYF
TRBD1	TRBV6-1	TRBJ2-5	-	TGTGCCAGCAGTCCAGGGACAGGGGCCAAGACCCAGTACTTC	CASSPGTGAKTQYF
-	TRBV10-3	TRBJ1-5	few	TGTGCCATCAGTGAGTCGAGATCCTGGACAGATAGCAATCAGCCCCAGCATTTT	CAISESRSWTDSNQPQHF